The following is a TCR beta chain sequence with its context. Its antigen is undetermined. cDNA libraries of TCR beta carried unique molecular identifiers. Each batch of roughly 1 to 10 million T cells produced 490,000 or so cDNA molecules. TCRdb re-called the PCR reads with MiXCR, one entry per CDR3 protein. Of 450,000 to 650,000 distinct CDR3 sequences in the sample, around 40% are singletons; the top ten hold roughly 1.8%. The sample belongs to a study of post-analysis software for immune sequencing data. Study-level information: The disease courses spanned relapsing-remitting, secondary progressive and progressive-relapsing forms of multiple sclerosis. Findings and limits, study-wide: TRBV segments more frequent in patients than in controls numbered five and included TRBV5-6, TRBV5-1 and TRBV20-1. Controls showed significantly higher normalized Chao1 diversity than did multiple sclerosis patients. Under F measure analysis, samples from one preparation batch co-clustered strongly.

Germline lookup yields CDR1 MNHEY and CDR2 SVGAGI. Between the trimmed V and J ends, which lost 5 bases and 5 bases, there was a span of 18 bases. The CDR3 length is 15 residues. Source material: blood. The TCR was taken from a girl under 18 with multiple sclerosis. The rearrangement joins TRBV6-5 to TRBJ2-5; possible D gene TRBD1, 6 bases. CDR3 DNA sequence: TGTGCCAGCAGTCTACAGGATCGTGGGGGCGAGACCCAGTACTTC. Its protein product is CASSLQDRGGETQYF.